This T cell receptor beta chain was documented in a study of the immune and genomic landscape of osteosarcoma. Data came from immunoSEQ multiplex PCR; TCRdb stores just in-frame clones and leaves some out. This sample has approximately 2,700 clones, with 55% to 85% found just once. This clone is labeled as large. Per germline, CDR1 MGHRA and CDR2 YSYEKL. This CDR3 is 14 amino acids long. The germline V and J ends were trimmed by 1 base and 2 bases, with 8 bases remaining between them. The specimen was tumor tissue from a local recurrence in the femur. The sequence was collected from a man aged 18 to 30 with osteosarcoma. The gene calls are TRBV4-1 and TRBJ1-1; no firm D call. CDR3 sequence reads: CASSQVHGNTEAFF. The CDR3 DNA reads TGCGCCAGCAGCCAAGTTCACGGAAACACTGAAGCTTTCTTT.